This paragraph covers one T cell receptor beta chain sequence. Its antigen is as yet unknown. This entry comes from a study of graft-versus-host responses after intestinal transplantation. Findings and caveats of the study: Recipient marrow held GvH clones, some first seen in ileum or blood.

The CDR3 spans 15 residues. CDR1 and CDR2 from the germline V gene are SGHVS and FQNEAQ. TCRdb keeps only in-frame clones here, not all; method: immunoSEQ multiplex PCR. The sample lists about 88,000 clones; roughly 90% were seen once. V gene TRBV7-8 combines with J gene TRBJ2-5, with D possibly being TRBD1 (5 bases). The J call could be wrong; TRBJ2-7 is a better fit for the DNA end. Sequenced here: unstimulated CD4+ T cells sorted from spleen or lymph node cells, sampled before intestinal transplant. This receptor was identified in a human donor who received an intestinal transplant. CDR3 sequence (DNA): TGTGCCAGCAGCTTAGGGAACAGGAGATCCTACGAGCAGTACTTC. It encodes CASSLGNRRSYEQYF.